This T cell receptor beta chain appears in the sequencing data of a study of long-term antiretroviral therapy in people with HIV. Study at large: Specimens dating back about a decade before the 2015 immediate-ART recommendation are the oldest included. Study-level points and caveats: Clones expanded before ART dominated the repertoire at all time points. Transplant-donor-level diversity was not reached after ART, though diversity increased.

Germline lookup yields CDR1 SEHNR and CDR2 FQNEAQ (reference sequence). V shed 5 bases and J shed 3 bases, with 9 bases lying between them. The CDR3 consists of 13 residues. At the survey level, the v3.0 immunoSEQ assay was run. The method was immunoSEQ multiplex PCR; TCRdb's version includes in-frame clones alone and lacks a portion of them. The profile shows about 25,000 clones, around 88% of them singletons. Each HIV participant was treated in the United States. A note on this clone: Its antigen is undetermined.

Sample: unsorted PBMCs, taken more than 4.3 years after starting antiretroviral therapy. The V and J genes are TRBV7-9 and TRBJ2-3; D unclear. The clonotype originates from a man aged 25-40 years with HIV. The CDR3 DNA reads TGTGCCAGCAGCCCCGCCGGGACAGATACGCAGTATTTT. This codes for CASSPAGTDTQYF.